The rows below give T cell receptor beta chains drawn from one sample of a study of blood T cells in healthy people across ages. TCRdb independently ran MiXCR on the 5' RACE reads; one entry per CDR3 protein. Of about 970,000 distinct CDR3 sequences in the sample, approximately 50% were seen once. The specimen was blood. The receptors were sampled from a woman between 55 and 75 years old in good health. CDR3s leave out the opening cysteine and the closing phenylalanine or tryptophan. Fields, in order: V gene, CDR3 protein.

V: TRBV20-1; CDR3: SVPGGQGENTEAF
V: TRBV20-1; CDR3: SARDFEARTKNIQY
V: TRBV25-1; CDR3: ASSEYRREKLF
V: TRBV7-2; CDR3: ASSLVPISNQPQH
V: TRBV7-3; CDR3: ASSPQNTEAF
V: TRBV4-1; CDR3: ASSLTLAGGQETQY
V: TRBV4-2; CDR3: ASSQVWLPYEQY
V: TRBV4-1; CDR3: ASSHTRLNTEAF
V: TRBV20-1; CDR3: SARVGRGPHGQY
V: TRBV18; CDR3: ASSQDRSVNEKLF
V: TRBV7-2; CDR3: ASSSLTLDGDTQY
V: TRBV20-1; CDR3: SAKGLAGRTDTQY
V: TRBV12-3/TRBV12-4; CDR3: ASSWGSQETQY
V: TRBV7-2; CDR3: ASSLQEPSLGSVSY
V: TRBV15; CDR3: ATSRDIGLAVNEQF
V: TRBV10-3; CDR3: AISGGGGLRGNQPQH
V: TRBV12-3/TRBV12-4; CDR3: ASMGFSLAGGYEQY
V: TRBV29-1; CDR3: SVDKVPEQY
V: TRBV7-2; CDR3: ASSLDRASGEQY
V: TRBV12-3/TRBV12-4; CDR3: ASSRQGYRSNQPQH
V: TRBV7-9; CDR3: ASAPAAVQETQY
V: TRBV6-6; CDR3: ASRPRQGNYNSPLH
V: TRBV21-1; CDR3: ASSGTGGCYEQY
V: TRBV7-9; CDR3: ASSLGDRSLYEQY
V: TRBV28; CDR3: ASIVAGSSHEQY
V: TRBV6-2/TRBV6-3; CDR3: ASSPRPAYGREGENDNSPLH
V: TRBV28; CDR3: ASSLFPGTGVSYEQY
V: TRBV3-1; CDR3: ASSRQGAKNIQY
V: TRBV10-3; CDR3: AIRAQPGQGGYEQY
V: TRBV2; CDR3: ASNLGMQREQF
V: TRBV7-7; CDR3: ACSPNSGVSEQY
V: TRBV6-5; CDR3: ASSRDSGNTIY
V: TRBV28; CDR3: ASSFGREGKETQY
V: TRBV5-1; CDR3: ASSVFGVGELF
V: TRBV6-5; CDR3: ASRPDRGQQPQH
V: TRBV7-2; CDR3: ASSLVGTTLEGEQF
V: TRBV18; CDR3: ASSPGSGRYSFNEQF
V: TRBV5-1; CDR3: ASSLLLVGLIDNEQF